The clone carrying this TCR beta chain was counted ten times or more. Its antigen is as yet unknown. These data belong to a study of metastatic and nonmetastatic thyroid tumors. Overall study context: The study looked at repertoires side by side in blood and in tumor or nodule tissue from malignant and benign thyroid patients. Study outcomes and limitations: It was reportedly found that TCR beta diversity was significantly higher in malignant thyroid tumors than in benign nodules, a difference seen in both blood and tumor samples.

Per the authors' pipeline: Between-group CDR3 differences, defined by clinicopathological status, yielded a distant-metastasis classifier for papillary thyroid cancer. TCRdb redid the clone calls on the PCR reads using MiXCR. TCRdb's processing, not the study's, gives the V and J calls here. The table lists roughly 34,000 clones, around 23% of them singletons. The entire patient cohort was treatment-naive prior to thyroid surgery. The sample taken for sequencing was tumor tissue. The sequence was collected from a male donor with papillary thyroid cancer or a benign thyroid nodule (not recorded which). Some clones in this sample may be carry-over from other donors' samples.

Here the CDR3 reads CARNTGDSGNTIYF. The CDR3 nucleotides read TGTGCCAGAAATACAGGGGACTCTGGAAACACCATATATTTT. J is TRBJ1-3 and V is TRBV2, with 7 bases aligning to TRBD1. Trimming cost V 9 bases and J 0 bases; bases outside gene matches: 5. Per the germline V gene, CDR1 is SNHLY and CDR2 is FYNNEI. The CDR3 is 14 residues long.